This T cell receptor (beta chain) was recovered during a study of OX40 agonist ivuxolimab in advanced cancers. In the study overall: Therapy given before enrollment (anti-PD-1, anti-PD-L1 or anti-CTLA-4) was allowed, and 40% to 45% had some.

The CDR3 covers 16 residues. Germline V gives CDR1 SGDLS, CDR2 YYNGEE. The ends were cut back, 0 bases at V and 9 bases at J, with 16 bases in the middle. This clone was picked up one time. Data came from immunoSEQ multiplex PCR; TCRdb stores just in-frame clones and leaves some out. The data show about 12,000 clones, roughly 81% seen once. The chain has TRBV9 and TRBJ1-6, with D possibly TRBD1 on 5 matching bases. This receptor was taken from an adult with an advanced solid tumor such as melanoma, head and neck, liver or kidney cancer. This sample comprised CD4+ or CD8+ T cells sorted from blood, obtained in a trial of the OX40 agonist ivuxolimab. The CDR3 spells CASSVEGTSKGSPLHF. DNA for the CDR3: TGTGCCAGCAGCGTAGAAGGGACCTCCAAGGGTTCACCCCTCCACTTT.